This TCR beta chain was captured in a study of blood T cells in healthy people across ages (dated by TCRdb to the mid-2010s). Background on the whole study: In model experiments, template switching captured about one uniquely barcoded TCR beta cDNA molecule for every two T cells. The donors were divided into four age groups: young (average approximately 17 years), middle-aged (approximately 39), aged (about 60) and long-lived (82). To avoid experimental bias, donors of different ages were spread randomly across the sequencing lanes. Using the same blood draw, the study looked at two additional independent replicas of 1 million unique cDNA reads for two donors, one aged 18 to 30 and the other aged 80 or older. The study measured age-related changes in TCR beta repertoire diversity using deep sequencing normalized with unique cDNA molecular identifiers.

General conclusions and limits of the study: Observed TCR beta diversity per million T cells fell roughly linearly with age, and a significant reduction was already apparent by age around 36. Observed TCR beta diversity correlated strongly with the percentage of naive T cells measured by flow cytometry. Because profiling used bulk unsorted PBMCs, naive and antigen-experienced compartments could not be compared conclusively. Estimates of total diversity based on one million sequenced T cells were considered lower bounds and underestimates. Compared with the aged group, more naive CD4+ T cells, fewer expanded clones and increased TCR diversity were shown by the long-lived group, suggesting age selection. Because donor CMV infection status was unknown, age-related changes in expanded clonotypes were potentially confounded.

Details on this clonotype: What this receptor recognizes is not known. Base quality data are lacking; no much larger clone is found one base away.

Library preparation was by 5' RACE. The instrument was an Illumina HiSeq 2500. A second PCR of about 6 to 11 cycles was performed with a sample-barcoded 5' primer and a J-beta primer mix. A unique molecular identifier was introduced onto each TCR beta cDNA molecule by a template-switch 5' adaptor carrying 12 random nucleotides. At least 3 million CDR3-containing paired-end reads were obtained from each sample. First-strand cDNA synthesis was performed from all RNA using the Mint cDNA synthesis kit, with priming by a TRBC-specific oligonucleotide. Following uracil-DNA glycosylase treatment, all cDNA underwent a first 18-cycle PCR with the universal primers M1SS and BC2_uni_R. For the original study's pipeline: For normalization, 1 million high-quality reads were randomly selected from each sample, with every read carrying a distinct molecular identifier. Reads sharing molecular identifiers were discarded rather than binned into consensus sequences. MiTCR, with a Q25 quality threshold and the strictest error-elimination algorithm, was used for CDR3 identification, clonotype clustering and error correction. A nonparametric unseen species model with Euler transformation was used to estimate lower-bound total TCR beta diversity. The raw public data were reprocessed by TCRdb itself: fastp quality trimming at Q25, MiXCR clonotype calling, in-frame beta chains only. Under each unique CDR3 protein, matching rows form one entry showing the most common genes and DNA. Here the V and J calls rest on TCRdb's processing, not on the authors' analysis. Present in this sample are about 1.5 million distinct CDR3 sequences, 42% of which were seen just once. Over 3.5% of the sample is in the top ten clones.

The donors were roughly 39 Caucasian individuals from Russia, aged roughly 6 to 100 years, who were systemically healthy. Ten milliliters of peripheral blood were drawn from each donor into EDTA-treated Vacutainer tubes. PBMCs were isolated by Ficoll-Paque density-gradient centrifugation, with at least 7 million obtained per sample. Trizol reagent was used to extract total RNA from PBMCs, with at least 6 micrograms per sample. The percentages of naive CD45RAhigh/CD27high T cells were determined by flow cytometry on a PBMC aliquot from every donor. A distance of 18 bases separates the germline ends of V and J, which lose 3 bases and 0 bases respectively. The CDR3 measures 16 amino acids from cysteine to phenylalanine. Only the CDR3 DNA stays, 48 bases, in frame from base 1. CDR1 and CDR2, per the germline V gene (reference sequence), are GTSNPN and SVGIG.

This TCR came from a woman aged 18-29 years in good health. Specimen: blood. Recombination connected TRBV30 to TRBJ2-7; D gene: possibly TRBD2, on 5 matching bases. The CDR3 protein: CAWSPTLSGSSYEQYF. The sequence in DNA is TGTGCCTGGAGCCCCACCCTAAGCGGCAGCTCCTACGAGCAGTACTTC.